This T cell receptor (beta chain) was recorded in a study of Graves' ophthalmopathy and Graves' hyperthyroidism (dated by TCRdb to 2016 to 2018). In the study overall: Peripheral blood samples were taken at the time of initial diagnosis, before any treatment was given. The study used TCR beta repertoire signatures to distinguish Graves' ophthalmopathy from Graves' hyperthyroidism and to predict progression to ophthalmopathy. In total, 135 blood samples were TCR-sequenced: approximately 40 ophthalmopathy, 75 hyperthyroidism and some 17 hyperthyroidism-to-ophthalmopathy patients. A discovery set of 95 to 100 patients (approximately 45 ophthalmopathy, 55 to 60 stable hyperthyroidism) was enrolled to explore V-J signatures distinguishing ophthalmopathy from hyperthyroidism. An independent validation cohort was composed of about 20 hyperthyroidism patients and around 16 patients who later progressed from hyperthyroidism to ophthalmopathy. In roughly 6 hyperthyroidism patients, the T-cell repertoires found in thyroid tissue were compared with those found in blood. After sampling, hyperthyroidism patients received methimazole starting at 30 mg daily, and ophthalmopathy patients received high-dose intravenous methylprednisolone. Here is what the overall study found, with its caveats: In validation, the model predicted ophthalmopathy progression with about 71% sensitivity and roughly 72% specificity; some 13 predicted patients were CT-confirmed with GO in a median of roughly 6.8 months. Among expanded thyroid clonotypes with frequency above 0.001, most also showed up in blood, which suggests that blood repertoires may reflect the thyroid immune response. No statistical method was used to set the sample size in advance, and the investigators knew which group each participant was assigned to. In cross-validation, the 13-signature model distinguished ophthalmopathy from stable hyperthyroidism with about 90% sensitivity and about 84% specificity, and in the test set the corresponding values were approximately 80% and 68%.

This clonotype was recorded at least ten times. The antigen this receptor binds is unknown. No base-level quality is on record; no much larger clone is a single base apart. Ophthalmopathy patients were characterized by moderately to severely active disease, a Clinical Activity Score of at least 3, a NOSPECS grade of at least 4, and a disease duration under 3 months. Patients with other autoimmune diseases, uncontrolled infections, pregnancy or lactation were excluded. Clinical symptoms, serum thyroxine, TRAb, thyroid ultrasound and orbital computed tomography formed the basis of the diagnosis. Using Ficoll-Paque density gradient centrifugation, PBMCs were isolated from 9.5 to 10 ml of fresh peripheral blood. Total RNA was extracted using Trizol reagent, and RNA quality was checked on an Agilent 2100 Bioanalyzer. For repertoire sequencing, TCR beta CDR3 regions were amplified from RNA transcripts. The first round of RT-PCR was done with HTBI primers and the Qiagen OneStep RT-PCR kit, and was followed by a second round of multiplex PCR, then size selection and purification. The libraries underwent paired-end sequencing with 100 bp reads on an Illumina HiSeq2000. On the study's bioinformatics: Reads were processed with SOAPnuke, discarding reads with adapters, uncalled bases, mean Phred below 15, or no exact constant-primer or identifier match. High-quality paired reads were merged with COPE v1.2.5. Each unique nucleotide sequence was defined as a clonotype, and clonotypes were aligned to IMGT TRB V, D and J references with MiTCR v1.1. The analysis was limited to V-J combinations with a frequency above 0.0001, which together covered 99.2% of the repertoires. For each V-J combination, a TCR clonal expansion and chaos score was defined as F50 clonal expansion divided by the chaos observed in the TCRdist matrix. Welch's t-statistics and random forest were used to reduce features to about a dozen V-J combinations, which were fed into a naive Bayes classifier. The similarity between thyroid and blood repertoires was quantified using the Morisita-Horn index. The raw public reads went through TCRdb reprocessing: fastp at Q25, MiXCR clone calling, in-frame beta chains kept. Rows are unified per CDR3 protein, each entry keeping the most common DNA and genes. The V and J calls follow TCRdb's processing rather than the paper's. This sample lists almost 750,000 distinct CDR3 sequences; around 40% were detected once. The top ten clones comprise 40% to 55% of the sample.

Via the germline V gene (reference sequence), CDR1 is LNHNV and CDR2 YYDKDF. The CDR3 runs 12 amino acids, cysteine and phenylalanine included. Only CDR3 DNA remains: 36 bases, in frame from the first base. The germline ends are 5 bases apart after V is trimmed by 3 bases and J by 3 bases. The sample comprised peripheral blood. The V gene is TRBV15 and the J gene is TRBJ2-5; no confident D gene assignment can be made. The receptor's source is an adult man with Graves' ophthalmopathy. The sequence in DNA is TGTGCCACCAGCAGCCCAGAAGAGACCCAGTACTTC. This encodes CATSSPEETQYF. When the CDR3 is completed using the reference TRBV15 and TRBJ2-5 genes on either side, the full variable domain is DAMVIQNPRYQVTQFGKPVTLSCSQTLNHNVMYWYQQKSSQAPKLLFHYYDKDFNNEADTPDNFQSRRPNTSFCFLDIRSPGLGDTAMYLCATSSPEETQYFGPGTRLLVL.